A selection of T cell receptor beta chains follows, all from one sample in a study of cytomegalovirus exposure and HLA in healthy donors. Repertoires were generated with immunoSEQ multiplex PCR, while TCRdb's copy carries only in-frame clones and drops some. The specimen's table records 70,000 to 75,000 clones. The sequenced material came from PBMCs. These receptors all come from a female donor in good health and CMV-seropositive. CDR3s include the opening cysteine and the closing phenylalanine or tryptophan. D genes are given only for firm matches.

CDR3 protein: CASRRDRNSYEQYF
CDR3 DNA: TGTGCCAGCAGGAGGGACAGAAACTCCTACGAGCAGTACTTC
D gene: TRBD1
J gene: TRBJ2-7
V gene: TRBV5-6

CDR3 protein: CASSRRGYEQYF
CDR3 DNA: TGTGCCAGCAGCCGTAGAGGCTACGAGCAGTACTTC
D gene: NA
J gene: TRBJ2-7
V gene: TRBV11-2

CDR3 protein: CAISDRGVSGSTEQFF
CDR3 DNA: TGTGCCATCAGTGATAGAGGGGTTAGCGGGAGCACTGAGCAGTTCTTC
D gene: TRBD2
J gene: TRBJ2-1
V gene: TRBV10-3

CDR3 protein: CSVDETGATEQYF
CDR3 DNA: TGCAGCGTTGATGAGACAGGGGCGACCGAGCAGTACTTC
D gene: TRBD1
J gene: TRBJ2-7
V gene: TRBV29-1

CDR3 protein: CASSLVQNSGANVLTF
CDR3 DNA: TGCGCCAGCAGCTTGGTCCAGAACTCTGGGGCCAACGTCCTGACTTTC
D gene: NA
J gene: TRBJ2-6
V gene: TRBV5-1

CDR3 protein: CASSLGGGDNQPQHF
CDR3 DNA: TGTGCCAGCAGCTTAGGGGGGGGTGACAATCAGCCCCAGCATTTT
D gene: NA
J gene: TRBJ1-5
V gene: TRBV7-9

CDR3 protein: CASSVAGQSYGYTF
CDR3 DNA: TGTGCCAGCAGCGTAGCGGGACAGAGCTATGGCTACACCTTC
D gene: TRBD1
J gene: TRBJ1-2
V gene: TRBV9

CDR3 protein: CASSSDRLSNQPQHF
CDR3 DNA: TGTGCCAGCTCATCCGACAGACTTAGCAATCAGCCCCAGCATTTT
D gene: NA
J gene: TRBJ1-5
V gene: TRBV18

CDR3 protein: CASSLASTGSETQYF
CDR3 DNA: TGTGCCAGCAGCTTAGCCTCGACAGGTTCAGAGACCCAGTACTTC
D gene: NA
J gene: TRBJ2-5
V gene: TRBV7-6

CDR3 protein: CASIKGLAGGRETQYF
CDR3 DNA: TGTGCCAGCATCAAGGGACTAGCGGGGGGGCGAGAGACCCAGTACTTC
D gene: TRBD2
J gene: TRBJ2-5
V gene: TRBV2

CDR3 protein: CASSNRFSSGGARGEQFF
CDR3 DNA: TGTGCCAGTAGTAACCGCTTTTCAAGCGGGGGGGCGCGAGGTGAGCAGTTCTTC
D gene: TRBD2
J gene: TRBJ2-1
V gene: TRBV19

CDR3 protein: CASSTTGPYGYTF
CDR3 DNA: TGTGCCAGCAGTACTACAGGGCCCTATGGCTACACCTTC
D gene: NA
J gene: TRBJ1-2
V gene: TRBV6-5

CDR3 protein: CASSPNSDTQYF
CDR3 DNA: TGTGCCAGCAGTCCCAATTCAGATACGCAGTATTTT
D gene: NA
J gene: TRBJ2-3
V gene: TRBV6-5

CDR3 protein: CASSRSGETEAFF
CDR3 DNA: TGTGCCAGCAGTCGCTCGGGGGAAACTGAAGCTTTCTTT
D gene: NA
J gene: TRBJ1-1
V gene: TRBV7-9

CDR3 protein: CASSLRGALSTDTQYF
CDR3 DNA: TGTGCCAGCAGCTTACGGGGGGCCCTTTCCACAGATACGCAGTATTTT
D gene: NA
J gene: TRBJ2-3
V gene: TRBV7-2

CDR3 protein: CASSRGGGVETQYF
CDR3 DNA: TGTGCCAGCAGCCGGGGGGGCGGGGTAGAGACCCAGTACTTC
D gene: TRBD2
J gene: TRBJ2-5
V gene: TRBV7-9

CDR3 protein: CASSYSTGQPQHF
CDR3 DNA: TGTGCCAGCAGTTACTCGACTGGTCAGCCCCAGCATTTT
D gene: NA
J gene: TRBJ1-5
V gene: TRBV6-5

CDR3 protein: CASRARGTQYF
CDR3 DNA: TGTGCCAGCAGGGCCCGAGGGACCCAGTACTTC
D gene: NA
J gene: TRBJ2-5
V gene: TRBV2

CDR3 protein: CSVTGGAGSTDTQYF
CDR3 DNA: TGCAGCGTCACCGGGGGGGCAGGTAGCACAGATACGCAGTATTTT
D gene: TRBD2
J gene: TRBJ2-3
V gene: TRBV29-1

CDR3 protein: CASSDSSGNTIYF
CDR3 DNA: TGTGCCAGCTCAGACAGCTCTGGAAACACCATATATTTT
D gene: NA
J gene: TRBJ1-3
V gene: TRBV18

CDR3 protein: CASSGGQSDTQYF
CDR3 DNA: TGCGCCAGCAGCGGGGGGCAGTCAGATACGCAGTATTTT
D gene: NA
J gene: TRBJ2-3
V gene: TRBV10-2

CDR3 protein: CASSWGEGETQYF
CDR3 DNA: TGTGCCAGCAGCTGGGGGGAAGGAGAGACCCAGTACTTC
D gene: NA
J gene: TRBJ2-5
V gene: TRBV7-8

CDR3 protein: CASSPLSGSTDTQYF
CDR3 DNA: TGTGCCAGCTCACCTCTTAGCGGGAGTACAGATACGCAGTATTTT
D gene: TRBD2
J gene: TRBJ2-3
V gene: TRBV18

CDR3 protein: CASNAAGGPRNEQFF
CDR3 DNA: TGTGCCAGCAATGCAGCGGGAGGGCCCAGGAATGAGCAGTTCTTC
D gene: TRBD2
J gene: TRBJ2-1
V gene: TRBV2

CDR3 protein: CASSSTSYEQYF
CDR3 DNA: TGTGCCAGCTCATCGACTAGCTACGAGCAGTACTTC
D gene: NA
J gene: TRBJ2-7
V gene: TRBV18

CDR3 protein: CASSQVLTSRPGELFF
CDR3 DNA: TGCGCCAGCAGCCAAGTTTTAACTAGCAGGCCCGGGGAGCTGTTTTTT
D gene: NA
J gene: TRBJ2-2
V gene: TRBV4-1

CDR3 protein: CASSLHMNTEAFF
CDR3 DNA: TGTGCCAGCAGCCTCCACATGAACACTGAAGCTTTCTTT
D gene: NA
J gene: TRBJ1-1
V gene: TRBV11-2

CDR3 protein: CASSPGAGTGYTF
CDR3 DNA: TGTGCCAGCTCACCTGGGGCAGGTACCGGCTACACCTTC
D gene: NA
J gene: TRBJ1-2
V gene: TRBV18

CDR3 protein: CASSLGGTSGVYEQYF
CDR3 DNA: TGTGCCAGCAGTTTAGGGGGGACTAGCGGGGTCTACGAGCAGTACTTC
D gene: TRBD2
J gene: TRBJ2-7
V gene: TRBV28

CDR3 protein: CASSRRDWGGNTEAFF
CDR3 DNA: TGCGCCAGCAGCCGGAGGGACTGGGGGGGGAACACTGAAGCTTTCTTT
D gene: NA
J gene: TRBJ1-1
V gene: TRBV4-3

CDR3 protein: CASNPGTGAIMNTEAFF
CDR3 DNA: TGCGCCAGCAACCCAGGGACAGGGGCCATCATGAACACTGAAGCTTTCTTT
D gene: TRBD1
J gene: TRBJ1-1
V gene: TRBV5-1

CDR3 protein: CASSQREGRLVNEQYF
CDR3 DNA: TGCGCCAGCAGCCAAAGGGAGGGCCGGCTTGTCAACGAGCAGTACTTC
D gene: TRBD2
J gene: TRBJ2-7
V gene: TRBV4-1

CDR3 protein: CASSEGLVEMNTEAFF
CDR3 DNA: TGTGCCAGCAGTGAAGGACTTGTAGAAATGAACACTGAAGCTTTCTTT
D gene: NA
J gene: TRBJ1-1
V gene: TRBV6-1

CDR3 protein: CANPTSGIYNEQFF
CDR3 DNA: TGTGCCAACCCGACTAGCGGGATCTACAATGAGCAGTTCTTC
D gene: TRBD2
J gene: TRBJ2-1
V gene: TRBV6-5

CDR3 protein: CASLPNPGGQPRNEQFF
CDR3 DNA: TGTGCCAGCTTACCGAATCCCGGGGGGCAACCTCGCAATGAGCAGTTCTTC
D gene: NA
J gene: TRBJ2-1
V gene: TRBV7-9

CDR3 protein: CASSVAYRGTEAFF
CDR3 DNA: TGTGCCAGCAGCGTCGCATACAGGGGGACCGAAGCTTTCTTT
D gene: TRBD1
J gene: TRBJ1-1
V gene: TRBV9

CDR3 protein: CASSLFFTDTQYF
CDR3 DNA: TGCGCCAGCAGCTTGTTCTTCACAGATACGCAGTATTTT
D gene: NA
J gene: TRBJ2-3
V gene: TRBV5-1

CDR3 protein: CASSELGNTEAFF
CDR3 DNA: TGTGCCAGCAGTGAACTCGGGAACACTGAAGCTTTCTTT
D gene: NA
J gene: TRBJ1-1
V gene: TRBV6-1